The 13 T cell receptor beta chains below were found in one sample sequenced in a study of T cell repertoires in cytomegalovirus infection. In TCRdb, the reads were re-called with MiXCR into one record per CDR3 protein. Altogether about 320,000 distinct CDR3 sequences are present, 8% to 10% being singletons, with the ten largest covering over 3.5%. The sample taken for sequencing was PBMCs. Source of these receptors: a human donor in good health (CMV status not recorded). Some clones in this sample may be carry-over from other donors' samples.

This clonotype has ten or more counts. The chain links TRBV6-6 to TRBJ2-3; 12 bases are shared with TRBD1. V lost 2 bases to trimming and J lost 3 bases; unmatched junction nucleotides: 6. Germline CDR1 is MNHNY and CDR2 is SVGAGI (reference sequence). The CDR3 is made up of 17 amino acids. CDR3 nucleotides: TGTGCCAGCAGTTACCCTGGGACAGGGGGCAGAACAGATACGCAGTATTTT. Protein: CASSYPGTGGRTDTQYF.

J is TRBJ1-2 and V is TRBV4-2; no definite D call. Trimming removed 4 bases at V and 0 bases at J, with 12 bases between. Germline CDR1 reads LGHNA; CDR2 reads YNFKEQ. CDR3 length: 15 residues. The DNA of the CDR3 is TGTGCCAGCAGCCGGGAGAGATTAGCTAACTATGGCTACACCTTC. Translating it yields CASSRERLANYGYTF.

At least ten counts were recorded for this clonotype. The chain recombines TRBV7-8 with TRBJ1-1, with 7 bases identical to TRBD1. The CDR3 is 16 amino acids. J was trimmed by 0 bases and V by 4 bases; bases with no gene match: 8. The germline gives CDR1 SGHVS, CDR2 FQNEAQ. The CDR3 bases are TGTGCCAGCAGCTCCCCGACAGGGATAATGAACACTGAAGCTTTCTTT. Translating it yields CASSSPTGIMNTEAFF.

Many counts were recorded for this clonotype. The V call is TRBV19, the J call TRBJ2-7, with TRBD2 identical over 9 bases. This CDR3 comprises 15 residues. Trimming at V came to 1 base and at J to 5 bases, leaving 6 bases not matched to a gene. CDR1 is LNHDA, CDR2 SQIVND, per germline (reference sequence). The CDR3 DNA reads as TGTGCCAGTAGTATAGGACTAGCGGAGAGCGACGAGCAGTACTTC. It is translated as CASSIGLAESDEQYF.

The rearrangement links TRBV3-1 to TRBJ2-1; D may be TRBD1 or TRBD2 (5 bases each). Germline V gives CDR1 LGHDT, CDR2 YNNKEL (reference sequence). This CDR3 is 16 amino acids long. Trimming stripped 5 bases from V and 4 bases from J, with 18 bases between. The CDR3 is CASSARDRWTYNEQFF. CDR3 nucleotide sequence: TGTGCCAGCAGCGCACGGGACCGCTGGACTTACAATGAGCAGTTCTTC.

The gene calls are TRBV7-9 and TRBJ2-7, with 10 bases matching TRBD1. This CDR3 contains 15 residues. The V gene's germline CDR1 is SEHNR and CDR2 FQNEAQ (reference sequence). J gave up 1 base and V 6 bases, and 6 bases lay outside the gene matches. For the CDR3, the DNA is TGTGCCAGCAGTCAACCGGGACAGGGGTCCTACGAGCAGTACTTC. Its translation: CASSQPGQGSYEQYF. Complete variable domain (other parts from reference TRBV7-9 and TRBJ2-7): DTGVSQNPRHKITKRGQNVTFRCDPISEHNRLYWYRQTLGQGPEFLTYFQNEAQLEKSRLLSDRFSAERPKGSFSTLEIQRTEQGDSAMYLCASSQPGQGSYEQYFGPGTRLTVT.

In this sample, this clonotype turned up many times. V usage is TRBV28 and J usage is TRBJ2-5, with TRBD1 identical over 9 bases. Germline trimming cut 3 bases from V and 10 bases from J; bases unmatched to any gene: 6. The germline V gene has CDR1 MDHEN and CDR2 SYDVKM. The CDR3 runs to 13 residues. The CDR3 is CASSLGQGSGQYF. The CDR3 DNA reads TGTGCCAGCAGTTTGGGACAGGGATCTGGCCAGTACTTC.

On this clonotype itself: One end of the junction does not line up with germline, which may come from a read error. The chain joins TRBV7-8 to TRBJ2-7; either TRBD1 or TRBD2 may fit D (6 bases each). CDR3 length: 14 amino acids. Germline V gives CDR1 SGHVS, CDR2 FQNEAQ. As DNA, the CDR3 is TGTGCCAGCAACTTACTGGGGGGACACTGCGAGCAGTACTTC. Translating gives CASNLLGGHCEQYF.

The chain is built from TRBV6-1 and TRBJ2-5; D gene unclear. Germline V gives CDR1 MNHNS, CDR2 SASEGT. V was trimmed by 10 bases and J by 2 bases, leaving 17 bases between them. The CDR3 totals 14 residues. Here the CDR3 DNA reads TGTGCCATCTTACCCCCGGGCAGGCAAGAGACCCAGTACTTC. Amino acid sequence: CAILPPGRQETQYF.

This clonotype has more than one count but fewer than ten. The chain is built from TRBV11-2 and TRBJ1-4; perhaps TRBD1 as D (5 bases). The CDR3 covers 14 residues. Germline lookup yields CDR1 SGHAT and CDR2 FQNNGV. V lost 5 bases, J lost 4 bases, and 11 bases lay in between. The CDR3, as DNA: TGTGCCAGCAGCCAGGGTAACGGTAATGAAAAACTGTTTTTT. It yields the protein CASSQGNGNEKLFF.

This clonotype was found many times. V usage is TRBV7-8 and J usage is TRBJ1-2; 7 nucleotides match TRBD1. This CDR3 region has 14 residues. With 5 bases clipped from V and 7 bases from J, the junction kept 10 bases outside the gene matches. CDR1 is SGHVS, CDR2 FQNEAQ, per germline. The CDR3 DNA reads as TGTGCCAGCAGCCTGGAGACAGGGAGTGTTGGCTACACCTTC. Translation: CASSLETGSVGYTF.

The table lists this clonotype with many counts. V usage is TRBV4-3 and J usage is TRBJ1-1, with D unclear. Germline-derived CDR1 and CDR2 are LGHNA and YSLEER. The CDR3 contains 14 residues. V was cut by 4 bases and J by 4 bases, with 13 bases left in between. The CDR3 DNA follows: TGCGCCAGCAGCCTATCAATACGGGGCACTGAAGCTTTCTTT. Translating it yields CASSLSIRGTEAFF.

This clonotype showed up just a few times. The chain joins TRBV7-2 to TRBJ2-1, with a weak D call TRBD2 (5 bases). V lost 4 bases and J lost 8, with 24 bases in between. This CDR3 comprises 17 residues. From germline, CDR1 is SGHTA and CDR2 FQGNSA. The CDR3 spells CASSSPLLGKGSYEQFF. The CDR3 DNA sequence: TGTGCCAGCAGCTCCCCGCTTCTCGGGAAAGGTAGCTATGAGCAGTTCTTC.